In its sample, the clone carrying this T cell receptor (beta chain) was seen once. What it recognizes is unknown. The sample originates from a study of T cell responses to AZD1222 COVID-19 vaccine. Study-level findings and limits: Close to half of spike-specific TCRs reportedly recognize unmutated variant regions. Possibly, clonal diversity was underestimated; donors were largely white British and included more females.

Assay used: immunoSEQ multiplex PCR; TCRdb lists only in-frame clones, some missing. The data show some 100,000 clones, around 90% seen once. Germline values: CDR1 SEHNR, CDR2 FQNEAQ (reference sequence). V lost 0 bases, J lost 7 bases, and 6 bases lay in between. CDR3 length: 13 amino acids. This chain joins TRBV7-9 and TRBJ1-4; D call uncertain. This specimen consisted of peripheral blood, obtained on day 0 of AZD1222 vaccination. This receptor was identified in an adult in good health. This chain's CDR3 is CASSLAESEKLFF. In nucleotides, the CDR3 is TGTGCCAGCAGCTTAGCAGAGTCTGAAAAACTGTTTTTT.